This TCR beta chain was found in a study of blood T cell repertoires in COVID-19. Background on the study: Some COVID-19 samples were acute and others convalescent; all came from the United States, Italy and Spain.

Sequencing was performed with immunoSEQ multiplex PCR; in TCRdb, only in-frame clones are kept and a portion is missing. The sample has roughly 250,000 clones; 85% to 95% are singletons. The CDR3 runs 13 residues. Germline loops: CDR1 SNHLY, CDR2 FYNNEI. Trimming stripped 6 bases from V and 10 bases from J, with 18 bases between. The study drew participants aged about 18 to 90 years from 20 to 30 US areas. Specimen: PBMCs or T cells enriched from blood (not recorded which). The clonotype comes from a young woman who had recovered from COVID-19. V usage is TRBV2 and J usage is TRBJ1-1; no definite D call. The CDR3 DNA follows: TGTGCCAGCAGCCTCGCCGGGTCCGAGGGAGCTTTCTTT. Translated, it gives CASSLAGSEGAFF.